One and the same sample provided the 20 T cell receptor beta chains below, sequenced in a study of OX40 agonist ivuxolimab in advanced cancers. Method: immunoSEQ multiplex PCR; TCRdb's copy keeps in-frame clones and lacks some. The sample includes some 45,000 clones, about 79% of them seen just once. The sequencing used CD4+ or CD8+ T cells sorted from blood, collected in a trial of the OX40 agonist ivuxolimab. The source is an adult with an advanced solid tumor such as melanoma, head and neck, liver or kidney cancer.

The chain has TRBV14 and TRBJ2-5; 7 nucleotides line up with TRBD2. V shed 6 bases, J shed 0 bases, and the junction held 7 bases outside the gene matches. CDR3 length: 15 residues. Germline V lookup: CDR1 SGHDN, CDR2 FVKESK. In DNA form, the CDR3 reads TGTGCCAGCAGGAGTCCAGCGGGAAACCAAGAGACCCAGTACTTC. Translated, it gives CASRSPAGNQETQYF.

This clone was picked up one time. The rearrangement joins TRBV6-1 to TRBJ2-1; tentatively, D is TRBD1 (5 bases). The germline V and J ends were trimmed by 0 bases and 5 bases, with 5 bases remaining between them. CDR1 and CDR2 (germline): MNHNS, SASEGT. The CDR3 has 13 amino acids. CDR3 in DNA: TGTGCCAGCAGTGAAGCGGACAACAATGAGCAGTTCTTC. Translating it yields CASSEADNNEQFF.

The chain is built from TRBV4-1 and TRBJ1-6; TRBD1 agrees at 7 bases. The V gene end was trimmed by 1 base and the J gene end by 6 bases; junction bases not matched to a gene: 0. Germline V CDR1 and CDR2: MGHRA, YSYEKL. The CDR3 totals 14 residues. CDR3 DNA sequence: TGCGCCAGCAGCCAAGGACAGGGTAATTCACCCCTCCACTTT. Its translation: CASSQGQGNSPLHF.

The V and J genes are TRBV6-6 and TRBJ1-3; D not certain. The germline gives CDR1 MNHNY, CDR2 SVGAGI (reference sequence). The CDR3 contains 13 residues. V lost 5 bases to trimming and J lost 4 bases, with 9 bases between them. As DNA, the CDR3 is TGTGCCAGCAGTGTATCCAGGGGAAACACCATATATTTT. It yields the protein CASSVSRGNTIYF.

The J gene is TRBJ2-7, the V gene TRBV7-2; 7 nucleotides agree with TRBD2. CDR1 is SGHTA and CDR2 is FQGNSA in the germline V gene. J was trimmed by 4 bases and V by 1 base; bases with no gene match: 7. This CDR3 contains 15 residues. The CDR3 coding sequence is TGTGCCAGCAGCTTAGGCCCGGGGGGTGAATACGAGCAGTACTTC. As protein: CASSLGPGGEYEQYF.

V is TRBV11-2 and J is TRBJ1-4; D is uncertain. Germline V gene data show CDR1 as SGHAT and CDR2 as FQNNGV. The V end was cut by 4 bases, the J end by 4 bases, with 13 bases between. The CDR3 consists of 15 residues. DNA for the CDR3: TGTGCCAGCAGCTCACGAGTGCAGGTTAATGAAAAACTGTTTTTT. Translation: CASSSRVQVNEKLFF.

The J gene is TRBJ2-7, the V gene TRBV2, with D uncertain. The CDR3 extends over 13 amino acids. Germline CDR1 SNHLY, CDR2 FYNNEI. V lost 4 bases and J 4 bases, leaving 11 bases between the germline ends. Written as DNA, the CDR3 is TGTGCCAGCAGTGTATTGCAAGGTTACGAGCAGTACTTC. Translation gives CASSVLQGYEQYF. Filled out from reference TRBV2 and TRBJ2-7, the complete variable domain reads EPEVTQTPSHQVTQMGQEVILRCVPISNHLYFYWYRQILGQKVEFLVSFYNNEISEKSEIFDDQFSVERPDGSNFTLKIRSTKLEDSAMYFCASSVLQGYEQYFGPGTRLTVT.

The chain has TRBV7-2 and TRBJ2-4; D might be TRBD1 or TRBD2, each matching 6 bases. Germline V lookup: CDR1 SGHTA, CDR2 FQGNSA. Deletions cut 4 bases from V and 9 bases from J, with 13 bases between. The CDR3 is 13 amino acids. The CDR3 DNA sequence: TGTGCCAGCAGCTCGACAGGAGGGGTCATTCAGTACTTC. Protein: CASSSTGGVIQYF.

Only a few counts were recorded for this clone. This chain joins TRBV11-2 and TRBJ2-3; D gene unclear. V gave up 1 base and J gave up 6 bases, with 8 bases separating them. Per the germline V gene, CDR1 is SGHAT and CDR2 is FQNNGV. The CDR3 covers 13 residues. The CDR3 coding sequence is TGTGCCAGCAGCTTAGGCCGCCCCGATACGCAGTATTTT. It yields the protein CASSLGRPDTQYF.

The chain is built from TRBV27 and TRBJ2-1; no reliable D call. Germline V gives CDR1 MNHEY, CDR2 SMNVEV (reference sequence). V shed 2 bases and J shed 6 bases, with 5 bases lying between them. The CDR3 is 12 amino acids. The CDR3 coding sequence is TGTGCCAGCAGTTTAATGGGCAATGAGCAGTTCTTC. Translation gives CASSLMGNEQFF.

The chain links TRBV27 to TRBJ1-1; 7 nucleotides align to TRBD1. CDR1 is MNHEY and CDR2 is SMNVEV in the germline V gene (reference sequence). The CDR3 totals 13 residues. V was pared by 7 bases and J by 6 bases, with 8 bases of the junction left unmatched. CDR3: CASTLFQGAEAFF. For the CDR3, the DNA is TGTGCCAGCACCCTTTTCCAGGGGGCTGAAGCTTTCTTT.

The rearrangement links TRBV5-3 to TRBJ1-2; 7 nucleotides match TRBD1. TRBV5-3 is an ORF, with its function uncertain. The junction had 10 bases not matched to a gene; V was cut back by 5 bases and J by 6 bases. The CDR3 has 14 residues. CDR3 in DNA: TGTGCCAGAAGGCCCGAGGGACAGCCTAATGGCTACACCTTC. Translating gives CARRPEGQPNGYTF.

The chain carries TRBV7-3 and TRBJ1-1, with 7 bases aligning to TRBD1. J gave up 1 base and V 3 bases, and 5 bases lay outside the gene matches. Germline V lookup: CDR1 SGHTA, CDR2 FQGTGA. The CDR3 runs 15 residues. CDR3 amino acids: CASSLTGLGNTEAFF. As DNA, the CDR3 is TGTGCCAGCAGCTTGACAGGGTTAGGGAACACTGAAGCTTTCTTT.

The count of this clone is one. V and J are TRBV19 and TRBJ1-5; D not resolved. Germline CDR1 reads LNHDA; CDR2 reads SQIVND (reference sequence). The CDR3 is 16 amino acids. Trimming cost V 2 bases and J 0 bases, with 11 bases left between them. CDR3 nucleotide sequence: TGTGCCAGTAGTATAATCGGAGGTTATAGCAATCAGCCCCAGCATTTT. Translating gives CASSIIGGYSNQPQHF.

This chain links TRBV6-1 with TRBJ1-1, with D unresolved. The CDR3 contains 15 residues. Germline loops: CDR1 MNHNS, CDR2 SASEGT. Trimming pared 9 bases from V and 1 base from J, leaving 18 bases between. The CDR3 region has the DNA TGTGCCAGTGATCCACCGCGGACGGCGAACACTGAAGCTTTCTTT. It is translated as CASDPPRTANTEAFF.

The CDR3 here is CASSGGVRGEKLFF. The CDR3 bases are TGTGCCAGCAGTGGTGGGGTCAGGGGTGAAAAACTGTTTTTT. This rearrangement joins TRBV6-1 to TRBJ1-4; TRBD1 might be the D (6 bases). This CDR3 has 14 amino acids. V lost 4 bases and J 7 bases, leaving 13 bases between the germline ends. The V gene's germline CDR1 is MNHNS and CDR2 SASEGT.

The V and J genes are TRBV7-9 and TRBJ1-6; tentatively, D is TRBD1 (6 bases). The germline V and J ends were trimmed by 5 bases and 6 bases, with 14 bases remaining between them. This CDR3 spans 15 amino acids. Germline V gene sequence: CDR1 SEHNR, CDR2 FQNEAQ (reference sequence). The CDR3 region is CASSDYRAPNSPLHF. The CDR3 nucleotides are TGTGCCAGCAGCGATTACAGGGCCCCTAATTCACCCCTCCACTTT.

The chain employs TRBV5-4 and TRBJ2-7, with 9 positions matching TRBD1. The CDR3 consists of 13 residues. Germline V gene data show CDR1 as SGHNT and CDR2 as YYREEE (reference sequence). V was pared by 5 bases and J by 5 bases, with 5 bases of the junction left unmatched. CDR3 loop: CASRFTGGDEQYF. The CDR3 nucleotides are TGTGCCAGCAGATTTACAGGGGGCGACGAGCAGTACTTC.

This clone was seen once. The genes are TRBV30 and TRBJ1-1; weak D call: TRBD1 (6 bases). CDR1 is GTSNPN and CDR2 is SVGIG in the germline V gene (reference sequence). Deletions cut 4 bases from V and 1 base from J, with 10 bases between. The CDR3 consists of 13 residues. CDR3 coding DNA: TGTGCCTGGAAGGGGGGGCCGAACACTGAAGCTTTCTTT. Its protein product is CAWKGGPNTEAFF.

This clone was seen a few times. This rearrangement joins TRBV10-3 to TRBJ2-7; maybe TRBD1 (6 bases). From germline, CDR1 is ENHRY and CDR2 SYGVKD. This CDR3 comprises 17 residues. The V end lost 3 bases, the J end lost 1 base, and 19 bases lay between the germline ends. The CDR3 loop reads CAISDLPPRDKSYEQYF. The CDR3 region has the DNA TGTGCCATCAGTGACTTGCCCCCTCGGGACAAATCCTACGAGCAGTACTTC.